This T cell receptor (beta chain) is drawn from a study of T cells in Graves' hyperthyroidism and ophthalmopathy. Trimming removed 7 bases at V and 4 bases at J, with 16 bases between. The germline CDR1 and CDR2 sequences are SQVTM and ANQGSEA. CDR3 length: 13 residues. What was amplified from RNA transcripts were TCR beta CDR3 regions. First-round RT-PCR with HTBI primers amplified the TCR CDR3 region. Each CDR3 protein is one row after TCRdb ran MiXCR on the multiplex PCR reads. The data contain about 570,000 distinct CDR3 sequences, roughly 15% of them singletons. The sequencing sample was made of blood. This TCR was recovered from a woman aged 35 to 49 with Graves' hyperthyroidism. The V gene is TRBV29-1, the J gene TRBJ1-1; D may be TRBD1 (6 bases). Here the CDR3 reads CSAKQGSGTEAFF. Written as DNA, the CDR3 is TGCAGCGCGAAACAGGGATCTGGCACTGAAGCTTTCTTT.